The clone carrying this TCR beta chain has only one observation. The data were obtained in a study of blood T cell repertoires in COVID-19. This CDR3 comprises 14 residues. The germline V and J ends were trimmed by 2 bases and 3 bases, with 9 bases remaining between them. CDR1 is MNHEY and CDR2 is SVGAGI in the germline V gene. Per the original methods: Amplification with reference gene primers provided the estimates of nucleated cell counts. Clones were sequenced by immunoSEQ multiplex PCR, and TCRdb holds only the in-frame ones, with some missing. Clonal size and the V and J genes are those of that table, whereas D and trimming came from the DNA. The data hold 150,000 to 200,000 clones, with 87% observed a single time.

The sequence derives from a man in his forties with active or convalescent COVID-19. The V gene is TRBV6-5, the J gene TRBJ2-3, with D possibly being TRBD1 (5 bases). The sample was peripheral blood. For the CDR3, the DNA is TGTGCCAGCAGTTACCCGGCAGGGACAGATACGCAGTATTTT. This encodes CASSYPAGTDTQYF.